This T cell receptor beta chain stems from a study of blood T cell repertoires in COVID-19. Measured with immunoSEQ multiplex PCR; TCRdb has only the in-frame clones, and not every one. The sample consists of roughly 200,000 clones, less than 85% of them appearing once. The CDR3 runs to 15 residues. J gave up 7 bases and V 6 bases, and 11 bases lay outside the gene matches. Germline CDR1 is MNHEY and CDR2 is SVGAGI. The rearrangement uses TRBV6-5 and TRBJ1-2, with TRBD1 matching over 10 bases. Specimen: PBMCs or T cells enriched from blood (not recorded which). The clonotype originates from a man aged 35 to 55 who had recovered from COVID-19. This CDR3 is CASSAPGQGTPGYTF. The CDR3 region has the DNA TGTGCCAGCAGCGCACCGGGACAGGGGACCCCTGGCTACACCTTC.